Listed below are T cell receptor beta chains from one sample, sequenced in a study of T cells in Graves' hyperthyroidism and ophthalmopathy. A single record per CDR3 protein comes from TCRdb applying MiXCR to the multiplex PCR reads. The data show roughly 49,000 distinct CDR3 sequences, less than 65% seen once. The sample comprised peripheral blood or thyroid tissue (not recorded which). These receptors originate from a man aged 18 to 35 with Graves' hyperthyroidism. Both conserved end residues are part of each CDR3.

CATTVEDQETQYF,TRBJ2-5,TRBV15
CASSLYRGGTGELFF,TRBJ2-2,TRBV7-9
CASHRANTEAFF,TRBJ1-1,TRBV19
CASSSEGQQSTEAFF,TRBJ1-1,TRBV5-1
CASTGRGTSGELSGANVLTF,TRBJ2-6,TRBV2
CASRPATNEKLFF,TRBJ1-4,TRBV12-3/TRBV12-4
CASSPSQAVVGNTIYF,TRBJ1-3,TRBV14
CASSLSDNYGYTF,TRBJ1-2,TRBV27
CASSQTGYTGANVLTF,TRBJ2-6,TRBV4-3
CASSLVNGGLNAFF,TRBJ1-1,TRBV11-1
CSAPMRGTANYGYTF,TRBJ1-2,TRBV20-1
CASSLVHGTEAFF,TRBJ1-1,TRBV7-2
CSVEPTRGAEAFF,TRBJ1-1,TRBV29-1
CASSLSFGSYEQYF,TRBJ2-7,TRBV5-4
CASSAAQRNTPLHF,TRBJ1-6,TRBV9
CASETERTEAFF,TRBJ1-1,TRBV10-2
CSGWDSISYEQYF,TRBJ2-7,TRBV20-1
CAIPDSDYGNTF,TRBJ1-2,TRBV10-3
CASSHTGHLNTEAFF,TRBJ1-1,TRBV7-9
CSVGGGGYGYTF,TRBJ1-2,TRBV29-1
CSAPENTEAFF,TRBJ1-1,TRBV20-1
CSAYSLTSGSYEQYF,TRBJ2-7,TRBV20-1
CASRQGRGPMNTEAFF,TRBJ1-1,TRBV5-1
CASSPRTGSVGANVLTF,TRBJ2-6,TRBV11-2
CSVSRGGNTEAFF,TRBJ1-1,TRBV29-1
CATSARRTGGRNQPQHF,TRBJ1-5,TRBV15
CASSSRSGKTQYF,TRBJ2-5,TRBV7-2
CASSYPDGTQYF,TRBJ2-5,TRBV7-8
CATRGGGSPLHF,TRBJ1-6,TRBV6-2/TRBV6-3